The 24 T cell receptor beta chains below were found in one sample sequenced in a study of blood T cell repertoires in COVID-19. Produced via immunoSEQ multiplex PCR; TCRdb's table is partial and in-frame only. This sample has 140,000 to 150,000 clones, with roughly 89% found just once. Sequenced: peripheral blood. The receptors stem from a man younger than 45 with COVID-19, enrolled during active disease.

The V and J genes are TRBV7-3 and TRBJ1-1; 12 positions agree with TRBD1. CDR3 length: 14 residues. Losses at the gene ends were 5 bases for V and 8 bases for J; bases not matched to a gene: 6. Germline CDR1 is SGHTA and CDR2 is FQGTGA. CDR3 sequence: CASSPGTGGEEAFF. For the CDR3, the DNA is TGTGCCAGCAGCCCCGGGACAGGGGGCGAAGAAGCTTTCTTT.

This CDR3 reads CASSPGGGSNTEAFF. CDR3 DNA sequence: TGTGCCAGCTCACCGGGCGGGGGATCGAACACTGAAGCTTTCTTT. The chain joins TRBV18 to TRBJ1-1; D possibly corresponds to TRBD1 (5 bases). V lost 3 bases to trimming and J lost 1 base, with 12 bases between them. The CDR3 runs to 15 residues. From germline, CDR1 is KGHSH and CDR2 LQKENI.

The chain employs TRBV5-1 and TRBJ2-1; the match to TRBD1 covers 11 bases. V was clipped by 6 bases and J by 10 bases; unmatched bases: 9. The length of the CDR3 is 14 residues. Germline V gene sequence: CDR1 SGHRS, CDR2 YFSETQ. Written as DNA, the CDR3 is TGCGCCAGCATACTGGGACAGGGGGACGGGGAGCAGTTCTTC. It translates to CASILGQGDGEQFF.

The rearrangement uses TRBV6-6 and TRBJ1-2, with D possibly being TRBD1 (5 bases). Per germline, CDR1 MNHNY and CDR2 SVGAGI (reference sequence). Deletions cut 0 bases from V and 8 bases from J, with 10 bases between. The CDR3 has 13 amino acids. CDR3 protein: CASSYSGEGGYTF. CDR3 coding DNA: TGTGCCAGCAGTTACTCGGGGGAGGGCGGCTACACCTTC.

This clone was detected once. This chain uses TRBV9 with TRBJ2-1; 7 nucleotides line up with TRBD2. The V gene end was trimmed by 7 bases and the J gene end by 9 bases; junction bases not matched to a gene: 13. The CDR3 totals 14 residues. Germline V gene sequence: CDR1 SGDLS, CDR2 YYNGEE. The CDR3 nucleotides are TGTGCCAGCGGGAGTAGCGGGTTCCGCCCTGAGCAGTTCTTC. Its protein product is CASGSSGFRPEQFF.

The chain links TRBV19 to TRBJ2-7, with 10 bases fitting TRBD2. The germline CDR1 and CDR2 sequences are LNHDA and SQIVND (reference sequence). This CDR3 region has 13 residues. V was pared by 9 bases and J by 1 base, with 3 bases of the junction left unmatched. The CDR3 spells CASKLAGSYEQYF. CDR3 coding DNA: TGTGCCAGCAAACTAGCGGGATCCTACGAGCAGTACTTC.

The V gene is TRBV4-1, the J gene TRBJ2-1; weak D call: TRBD2 (6 bases). The CDR3 contains 19 residues. V lost 0 bases, J lost 2 bases, and 20 bases lay in between. Germline CDR1 reads MGHRA; CDR2 reads YSYEKL. The CDR3, as DNA: TGCGCCAGCAGCCAAGAGTTGTGGGACGGGGGAGAGGCCTACAATGAGCAGTTCTTC. As protein: CASSQELWDGGEAYNEQFF.

The V gene is TRBV6-5, the J gene TRBJ2-7, with 10 bases matching TRBD1. The CDR3 loop spans 15 amino acids. Unmatched junction bases numbered 10, after V lost 8 bases and J lost 3 bases. The germline V gene has CDR1 MNHEY and CDR2 SVGAGI. The CDR3: CASRKPTGGIYEQYF. The CDR3 bases are TGTGCCAGCCGGAAGCCGACAGGGGGCATCTACGAGCAGTACTTC.

The chain combines TRBV10-1 with TRBJ2-5, with 7 nucleotides matching TRBD1. The germline CDR1 and CDR2 sequences are WNHNN and SYGVQD (reference sequence). This CDR3 has 12 amino acids. V gave up 6 bases and J gave up 5 bases; unmatched junction bases: 3. The CDR3 sequence is CASSGQEETQYF. The CDR3, as DNA: TGCGCCAGCAGCGGACAGGAGGAGACCCAGTACTTC.

This CDR3 reads CASRLAGESYNEQFF. The CDR3 bases are TGTGCCAGCAGACTAGCGGGAGAATCCTACAATGAGCAGTTCTTC. The chain is built from TRBV25-1 and TRBJ2-1; 11 nucleotides align to TRBD2. CDR3 length: 15 residues. Germline CDR1 and CDR2: MGHDK and SYGVNS. Trimming cost V 6 bases and J 1 base; bases outside gene matches: 2.

V and J are TRBV14 and TRBJ2-7; 7 bases are shared with TRBD2. Germline values: CDR1 SGHDN, CDR2 FVKESK. V was clipped by 1 base and J by 0 bases; unmatched bases: 3. The CDR3 covers 15 residues. The chain's CDR3 is CASSQGLADSYEQYF. The CDR3 region has the DNA TGTGCCAGCAGCCAAGGTCTAGCGGACTCCTACGAGCAGTACTTC.

The rearrangement uses TRBV19 and TRBJ2-3, with 7 bases identical to TRBD2. Germline loops: CDR1 LNHDA, CDR2 SQIVND (reference sequence). The CDR3 runs 16 residues. Trimming took 3 bases from V and 2 from J; bases not matched to a gene: 8. CDR3 amino acids: CASSMTGTTTTDTQYF. CDR3 nucleotides: TGTGCCAGTAGTATGACCGGGACTACAACCACAGATACGCAGTATTTT. Full variable domain (missing parts from reference TRBV19 and TRBJ2-3): DGGITQSPKYLFRKEGQNVTLSCEQNLNHDAMYWYRQDPGQGLRLIYYSQIVNDFQKGDIAEGYSVSREKKESFPLTVTSAQKNPTAFYLCASSMTGTTTTDTQYFGPGTRLTVL.

The chain carries TRBV5-5 and TRBJ1-6, with 7 bases identical to TRBD1. The J segment lost 7 bases and the V segment lost 0 bases, leaving 4 bases of the junction unmatched. The CDR3 is 15 residues long. Germline V lookup: CDR1 SGHKS, CDR2 YYEKEE (reference sequence). The CDR3: CASSLEGQLNSPLHF. The CDR3 DNA is TGTGCCAGCAGCTTGGAGGGACAGTTAAATTCACCCCTCCACTTT.

This chain joins TRBV27 and TRBJ1-6, with 10 bases fitting TRBD1. Germline assignment: CDR1 MNHEY and CDR2 SMNVEV (reference sequence). There are 14 residues in the CDR3. Unmatched junction bases numbered 6, after V lost 6 bases and J lost 10 bases. CDR3 in amino acids: CASRPGQGQSPLHF. In DNA, the CDR3 is TGTGCCAGCAGACCGGGACAGGGGCAATCACCCCTCCACTTT.

The chain carries TRBV4-1 and TRBJ1-5, with D uncertain. CDR1 and CDR2 (germline): MGHRA, YSYEKL. The length of the CDR3 is 13 residues. V gave up 0 bases and J gave up 6 bases, with 6 bases separating them. The CDR3 protein is CASSQDIRQPQHF. As DNA, the CDR3 is TGCGCCAGCAGCCAAGATATTCGTCAGCCCCAGCATTTT.

V usage is TRBV5-1 and J usage is TRBJ2-2; 8 nucleotides match TRBD1. The CDR3 runs 16 residues. The trim removed 2 bases at V and 1 base at J, leaving 4 bases unmatched. Germline assignment: CDR1 SGHRS and CDR2 YFSETQ. The CDR3 loop is CASSFLGQGNTGELFF. DNA of the CDR3: TGCGCCAGCAGCTTCCTAGGACAGGGGAACACCGGGGAGCTGTTTTTT. Full variable domain (rest looked up from reference TRBV5-1 and TRBJ2-2): KAGVTQTPRYLIKTRGQQVTLSCSPISGHRSVSWYQQTPGQGLQFLFEYFSETQRNKGNFPGRFSGRQFSNSRSEMNVSTLELGDSALYLCASSFLGQGNTGELFFGEGSRLTVL.

The chain employs TRBV12-3 or TRBV12-4 and TRBJ1-1; possible D gene TRBD1, 6 bases. V lost 4 bases, J lost 7 bases, and 10 bases lay in between. There are 12 residues in the CDR3. In nucleotides, the CDR3 is TGTGCCAGCAGTTATCAGGGGCTTGAAGCTTTCTTT. Its protein product is CASSYQGLEAFF.

This clone was observed at least ten times. The chain employs TRBV5-1 and TRBJ1-1, with D unclear. Trimming pared 6 bases from V and 0 bases from J, leaving 9 bases between. CDR3 length: 13 residues. Germline V CDR1 and CDR2: SGHRS, YFSETQ. The CDR3 DNA reads TGCGCCAGCACTGAGGCGATGAACACTGAAGCTTTCTTT. Protein product: CASTEAMNTEAFF.

Comments on this clone: This specimen includes other DNA sequences encoding the same CDR3. The V and J genes are TRBV6-5 and TRBJ2-7; D not resolved. Per the germline V gene, CDR1 is MNHEY and CDR2 is SVGAGI. This CDR3 has 14 residues. The V end lost 0 bases, the J end lost 4 bases, and 10 bases lay between the germline ends. CDR3 sequence (DNA): TGTGCCAGCAGTTACTCTCGTGGCAGTTACGAGCAGTACTTC. This gives the protein CASSYSRGSYEQYF.

V is TRBV9 and J is TRBJ2-1; 9 bases map to TRBD2. The CDR3 length is 15 residues. V lost 0 bases, J lost 6 bases, and 4 bases stayed unmatched. Germline values: CDR1 SGDLS, CDR2 YYNGEE. The CDR3 protein is CASSVEAGGSNEQFF. CDR3 in DNA: TGTGCCAGCAGCGTAGAGGCGGGAGGGAGCAATGAGCAGTTCTTC.

The J gene is TRBJ2-2, the V gene TRBV7-2, with D maybe TRBD1 (5 bases). Deletions cut 3 bases from V and 7 bases from J, with 12 bases between. The CDR3 covers 14 residues. CDR1 and CDR2 from the germline V gene are SGHTA and FQGNSA. The CDR3 sequence: CASSFLQGIGELFF. The CDR3 nucleotides read TGTGCCAGCAGCTTCCTCCAGGGAATCGGGGAGCTGTTTTTT.

This clone appeared once. This chain links TRBV27 with TRBJ2-7, with 9 bases fitting TRBD2. The CDR3 consists of 15 residues. J lost 2 bases, V lost 5 bases, and 7 bases had no gene match. Germline-derived CDR1 and CDR2 are MNHEY and SMNVEV (reference sequence). The chain's CDR3 is CASSRRLAAPYEQYF. The CDR3 DNA is TGTGCCAGCAGTCGCCGACTAGCGGCCCCCTACGAGCAGTACTTC.

V gene TRBV10-3 combines with J gene TRBJ2-7; D is ambiguous. V lost 6 bases and J lost 3, with 15 bases in between. Germline CDR1 is ENHRY and CDR2 is SYGVKD. CDR3 size: 14 residues. This chain's CDR3 is CAISLTETNYEQYF. The CDR3 DNA is TGTGCCATCAGCCTTACAGAGACAAACTACGAGCAGTACTTC.

This rearrangement joins TRBV29-1 to TRBJ2-7; 9 positions agree with TRBD1. Germline lookup yields CDR1 SQVTM and CDR2 ANQGSEA. This CDR3 region has 13 residues. V lost 7 bases to trimming and J lost 4 bases; unmatched junction nucleotides: 8. CDR3 protein: CSAGGQGGYEQYF. The CDR3 DNA sequence: TGCAGCGCTGGGGGACAGGGAGGATACGAGCAGTACTTC.